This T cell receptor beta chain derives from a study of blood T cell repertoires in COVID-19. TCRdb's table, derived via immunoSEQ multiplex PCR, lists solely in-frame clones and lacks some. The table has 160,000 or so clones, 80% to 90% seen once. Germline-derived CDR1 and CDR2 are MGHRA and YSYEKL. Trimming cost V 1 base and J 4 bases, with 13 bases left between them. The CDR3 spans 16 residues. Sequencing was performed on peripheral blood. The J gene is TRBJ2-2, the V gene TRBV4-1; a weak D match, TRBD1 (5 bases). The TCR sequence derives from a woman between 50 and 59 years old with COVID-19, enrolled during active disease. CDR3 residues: CASSQVDMGITGELFF. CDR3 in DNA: TGCGCCAGCAGCCAAGTGGACATGGGGATCACCGGGGAGCTGTTTTTT.